These 13 T cell receptor beta chains originate from one sample sequenced in a study of cytotoxic CD8 clonotypes in ibrutinib-treated CLL. Profiling relied on immunoSEQ multiplex PCR, and the TCRdb table lists in-frame clones only, not all of them. The sample contains 300,000 to 400,000 clones, 67% of which appear only once. The starting material was PBMCs, obtained after 36 months of ibrutinib treatment. The receptors stem from a human donor with chronic lymphocytic leukemia.

As DNA, the CDR3 is TGTGCCAGCAAGCCCAGGACAGGGAATCAGCCCCAGCATTTT. Translation gives CASKPRTGNQPQHF. The genes are TRBV6-1 and TRBJ1-5, with 8 positions matching TRBD1. Losses at the gene ends were 7 bases for V and 4 bases for J; bases not matched to a gene: 6. The V gene's germline CDR1 is MNHNS and CDR2 SASEGT. This CDR3 has 14 residues.

The chain employs TRBV7-3 and TRBJ2-3; 8 bases fit TRBD1. Germline V CDR1 and CDR2: SGHTA, FQGTGA. This CDR3 is built from 15 residues. V lost 2 bases, J lost 2 bases, and 3 bases stayed unmatched. The CDR3 nucleotides are TGTGCCAGCAGCTTACAGGGGGCCCACACAGATACGCAGTATTTT. Translating gives CASSLQGAHTDTQYF.

This sequence joins TRBV11-3 and TRBJ2-6, with D perhaps TRBD1 or TRBD2 (5 bases each). CDR1 and CDR2 from the germline V gene are SGHNT and YENEEA. Trimming took 5 bases from V and 1 from J, leaving 9 bases between them. This CDR3 has 15 amino acids. This chain's CDR3 is CASSVGTSGANVLTF. The CDR3 nucleotides read TGTGCCAGCAGCGTGGGGACGTCTGGGGCCAACGTCCTGACTTTC.

This rearrangement joins TRBV18 to TRBJ2-3; no firm D call. V lost 3 bases to trimming and J lost 5 bases, with 3 bases between them. CDR3 length equals 11 residues. Germline V CDR1 and CDR2: KGHSH, LQKENI. DNA of the CDR3: TGTGCCAGCTCACCTGAAGATACGCAGTATTTT. Translation: CASSPEDTQYF.

Comment on this clone: The junction differs from germline at one of its ends, possibly a read error. The rearrangement joins TRBV7-6 to TRBJ2-1, with D possibly being TRBD1 (5 bases). The germline gives CDR1 SGHVS, CDR2 FNYEAQ. CDR3 length: 13 amino acids. The CDR3 DNA reads TGTGCCAGCATCTTACGACAGTACAATGAGCAGTTCTTC. The encoded protein is CASILRQYNEQFF.

This clone occurred a few times. The chain uses TRBV9 and TRBJ2-2, with D hard to call. Germline-derived CDR1 and CDR2 are SGDLS and YYNGEE. V was shortened by 0 bases and J by 8 bases, with 8 bases between the two germline ends. The length of the CDR3 is 13 residues. The CDR3 DNA follows: TGTGCCAGCAGCGTAGTTGACTCTGGGGAGCTGTTTTTT. This codes for CASSVVDSGELFF.

The V gene is TRBV11-2, the J gene TRBJ2-2; TRBD2 agrees at 7 bases. The CDR3 loop spans 19 amino acids. V was clipped by 5 bases and J by 1 base; unmatched bases: 16. Germline values: CDR1 SGHAT, CDR2 FQNNGV. The CDR3 DNA sequence: TGTGCCAGCAGCCCCATCCCGCGCGGGGGACGCGGGAACACCGGGGAGCTGTTTTTT. It yields the protein CASSPIPRGGRGNTGELFF. The full variable domain, completed using reference TRBV11-2 and TRBJ2-2, is EAGVAQSPRYKIIEKRQSVAFWCNPISGHATLYWYQQILGQGPKLLIQFQNNGVVDDSQLPKDRFSAERLKGVDSTLKIQPAKLEDSAVYLCASSPIPRGGRGNTGELFFGEGSRLTVL.

This clone was seen a handful of times. This chain connects TRBV5-1 to TRBJ2-7; TRBD1 is a possible D gene (6 bases). V was cut by 2 bases and J by 7 bases, with 22 bases left in between. Germline V gene data show CDR1 as SGHRS and CDR2 as YFSETQ. This CDR3 is 16 amino acids long. The CDR3 sequence: CASSFESMAGVSEQYF. The CDR3 region has the DNA TGCGCCAGCAGCTTTGAGTCGATGGCAGGGGTGAGTGAGCAGTACTTC.

The chain carries TRBV7-2 and TRBJ1-6, with D perhaps TRBD1 (5 bases). The ends were cut back, 1 base at V and 11 bases at J, with 12 bases in the middle. The germline CDR1 and CDR2 sequences are SGHTA and FQGNSA. This CDR3 region has 14 residues. In DNA form, the CDR3 reads TGTGCCAGCAGCTTAGAGGCAGGGATCCCACCCCTCCACTTT. This codes for CASSLEAGIPPLHF.

The chain couples TRBV18 to TRBJ2-2, with 11 bases matching TRBD2. The V gene's germline CDR1 is KGHSH and CDR2 LQKENI. Trimming took 5 bases from V and 7 from J; bases not matched to a gene: 9. The CDR3 runs to 16 residues. The CDR3 sequence: CASSSIAGGPGGELFF. CDR3 coding DNA: TGTGCCAGCTCATCTATAGCGGGAGGGCCCGGCGGGGAGCTGTTTTTT.

The chain combines TRBV6-5 with TRBJ1-5; D remains unclear. V dropped 7 bases and J dropped 2 bases, with 9 bases sitting between them. The CDR3 is made up of 13 amino acids. Germline V gene data show CDR1 as MNHEY and CDR2 as SVGAGI. As DNA, the CDR3 is TGTGCCAGCACTTTAAGTGGCAATCAGCCCCAGCATTTT. It specifies CASTLSGNQPQHF.

This chain joins TRBV7-3 and TRBJ2-7; the D is unclear. The CDR3 runs 14 residues. CDR1 is SGHTA and CDR2 is FQGTGA in the germline V gene. V was cut by 8 bases and J by 0 bases, with 14 bases left in between. In nucleotides, the CDR3 is TGTGCCAGCGCGACAACTCCCTCCTCCTACGAGCAGTACTTC. Its protein product is CASATTPSSYEQYF.

The J gene is TRBJ2-3, the V gene TRBV7-9; 7 bases are a match to TRBD1. Trimming removed 6 bases from V and 0 bases from J; junction bases left unmatched: 6. This CDR3 region has 15 residues. Per germline, CDR1 SEHNR and CDR2 FQNEAQ (reference sequence). CDR3 residues: CASSQTGASTDTQYF. CDR3 bases: TGTGCCAGCAGTCAAACAGGGGCCAGCACAGATACGCAGTATTTT.